This note documents a single T cell receptor (beta chain) sequence. The data derive from a study of blood T cell repertoires in COVID-19. Researchers sorted participants into cohorts using their self-reported clinical history. Within 2 weeks of study entry, exposed participants had contacted a PCR-confirmed or clinician-diagnosed COVID-19 case. CDR3 length: 15 residues. Unmatched junction bases numbered 5, after V lost 1 base and J lost 4 bases. Germline V gives CDR1 MGHRA, CDR2 YSYEKL. The data were produced by immunoSEQ multiplex PCR, yet TCRdb's version contains in-frame clones alone and is incomplete. The sample records 250,000 or so clones, approximately 88% being singletons.

Material: PBMCs or T cells enriched from blood (not recorded which). The TCR originated in a young woman who had been exposed to COVID-19. This sequence joins TRBV4-1 and TRBJ1-2, with 8 bases aligning to TRBD1. The CDR3 sequence is CASSQGGQAGYGYTF. In nucleotides, the CDR3 is TGCGCCAGCAGCCAAGGGGGACAGGCGGGCTATGGCTACACCTTC.